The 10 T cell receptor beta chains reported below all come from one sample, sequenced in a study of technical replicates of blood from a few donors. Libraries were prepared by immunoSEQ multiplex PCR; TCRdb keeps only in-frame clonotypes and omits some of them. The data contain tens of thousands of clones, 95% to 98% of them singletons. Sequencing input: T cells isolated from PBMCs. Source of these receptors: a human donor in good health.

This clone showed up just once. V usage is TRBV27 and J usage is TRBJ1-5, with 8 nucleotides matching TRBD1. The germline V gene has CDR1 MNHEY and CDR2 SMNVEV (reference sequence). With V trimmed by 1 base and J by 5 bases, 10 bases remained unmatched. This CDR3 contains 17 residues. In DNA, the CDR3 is TGTGCCAGCAGTTTATTTGGGACAGGACGGTTCTATCAGCCCCAGCATTTT. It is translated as CASSLFGTGRFYQPQHF.

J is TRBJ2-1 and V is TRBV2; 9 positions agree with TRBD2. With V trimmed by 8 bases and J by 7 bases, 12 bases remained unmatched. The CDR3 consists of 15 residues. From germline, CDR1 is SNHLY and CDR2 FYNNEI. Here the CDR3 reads CASGRGGEFFNEQFF. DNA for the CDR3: TGTGCCAGCGGACGCGGGGGGGAATTTTTTAATGAGCAGTTCTTC.

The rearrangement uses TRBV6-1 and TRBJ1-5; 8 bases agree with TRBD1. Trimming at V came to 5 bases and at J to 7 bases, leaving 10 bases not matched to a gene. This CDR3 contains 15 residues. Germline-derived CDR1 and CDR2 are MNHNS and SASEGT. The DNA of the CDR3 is TGTGCCAGCAGTTGGGGACAGGACTTAGGGCAGCCCCAGCATTTT. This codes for CASSWGQDLGQPQHF.

As DNA, the CDR3 is TGCGCCAGCAGCCAAGTTACCCGGGCTGAAGCTTTCTTT. It specifies CASSQVTRAEAFF. The gene calls are TRBV4-1 and TRBJ1-1; D is uncertain. This CDR3 is 13 amino acids long. V lost 1 base and J 6 bases, leaving 9 bases between the germline ends. The germline V gene has CDR1 MGHRA and CDR2 YSYEKL.

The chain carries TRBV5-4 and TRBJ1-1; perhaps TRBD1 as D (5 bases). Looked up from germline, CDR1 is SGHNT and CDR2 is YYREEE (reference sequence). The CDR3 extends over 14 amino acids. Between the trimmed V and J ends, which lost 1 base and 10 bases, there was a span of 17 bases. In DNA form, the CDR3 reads TGTGCCAGCAGCTTGATCGGGGGTCTTCCTGGAGCTTTCTTT. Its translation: CASSLIGGLPGAFF.

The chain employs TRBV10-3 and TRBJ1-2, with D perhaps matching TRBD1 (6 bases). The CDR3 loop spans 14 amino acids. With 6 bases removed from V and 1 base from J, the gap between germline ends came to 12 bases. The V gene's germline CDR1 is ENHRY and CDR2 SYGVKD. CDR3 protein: CAISPWTVNYGYTF. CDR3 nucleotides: TGTGCCATCAGCCCCTGGACAGTTAACTATGGCTACACCTTC.

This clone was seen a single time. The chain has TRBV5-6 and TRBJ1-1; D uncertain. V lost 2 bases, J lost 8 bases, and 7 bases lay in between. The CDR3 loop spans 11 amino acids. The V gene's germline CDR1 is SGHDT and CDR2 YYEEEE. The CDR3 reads CASSFSGEAFF. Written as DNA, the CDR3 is TGTGCCAGCAGCTTTTCGGGAGAAGCTTTCTTT.

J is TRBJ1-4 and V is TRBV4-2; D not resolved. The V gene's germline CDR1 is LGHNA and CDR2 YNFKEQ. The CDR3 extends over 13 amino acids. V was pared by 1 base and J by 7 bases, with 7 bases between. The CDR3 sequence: CASSQAEGEKLFF. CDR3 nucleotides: TGTGCCAGCAGCCAAGCGGAGGGTGAAAAACTGTTTTTT.

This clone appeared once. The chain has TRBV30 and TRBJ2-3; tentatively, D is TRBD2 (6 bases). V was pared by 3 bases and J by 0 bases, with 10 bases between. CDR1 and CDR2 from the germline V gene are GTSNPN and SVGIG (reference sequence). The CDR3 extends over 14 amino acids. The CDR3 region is CAWSGGFSTDTQYF. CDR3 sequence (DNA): TGTGCCTGGAGCGGGGGTTTTAGCACAGATACGCAGTATTTT.

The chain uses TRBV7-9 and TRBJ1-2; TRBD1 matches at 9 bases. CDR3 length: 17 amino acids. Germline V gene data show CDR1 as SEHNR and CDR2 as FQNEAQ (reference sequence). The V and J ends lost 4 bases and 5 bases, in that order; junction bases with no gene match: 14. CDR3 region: CASSSGTGTILFYGYTF. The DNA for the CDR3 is TGTGCCAGCAGCTCCGGGACAGGGACCATTCTCTTTTATGGCTACACCTTC.